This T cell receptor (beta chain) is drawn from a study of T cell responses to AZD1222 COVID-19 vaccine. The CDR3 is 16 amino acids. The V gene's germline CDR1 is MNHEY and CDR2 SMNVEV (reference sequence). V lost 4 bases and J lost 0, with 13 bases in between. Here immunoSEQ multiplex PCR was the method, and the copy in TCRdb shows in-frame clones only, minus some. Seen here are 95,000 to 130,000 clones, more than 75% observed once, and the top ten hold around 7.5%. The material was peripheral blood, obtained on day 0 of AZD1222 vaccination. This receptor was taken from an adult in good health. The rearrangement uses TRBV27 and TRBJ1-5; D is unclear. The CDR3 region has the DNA TGTGCCAGCAGTTCCCGTTTGAGCGTTAGCAATCAGCCCCAGCATTTT. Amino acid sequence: CASSSRLSVSNQPQHF.